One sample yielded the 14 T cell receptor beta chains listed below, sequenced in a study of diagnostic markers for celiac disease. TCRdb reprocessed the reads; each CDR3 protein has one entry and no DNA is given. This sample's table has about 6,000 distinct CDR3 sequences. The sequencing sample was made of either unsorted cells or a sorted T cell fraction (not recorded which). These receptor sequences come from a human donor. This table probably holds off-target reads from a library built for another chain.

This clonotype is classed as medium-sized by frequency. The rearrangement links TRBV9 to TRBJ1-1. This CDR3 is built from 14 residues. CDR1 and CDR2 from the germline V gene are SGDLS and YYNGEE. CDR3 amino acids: CASSVRSASTEAFF.

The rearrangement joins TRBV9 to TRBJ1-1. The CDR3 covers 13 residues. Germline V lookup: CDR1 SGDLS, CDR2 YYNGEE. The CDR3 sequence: CASSVAGDTEAFF. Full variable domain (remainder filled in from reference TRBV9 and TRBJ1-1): DSGVTQTPKHLITATGQRVTLRCSPRSGDLSVYWYQQSLDQGLQFLIQYYNGEERAKGNILERFSAQQFPDLHSELNLSSLELGDSALYFCASSVAGDTEAFFGQGTRLTVV.

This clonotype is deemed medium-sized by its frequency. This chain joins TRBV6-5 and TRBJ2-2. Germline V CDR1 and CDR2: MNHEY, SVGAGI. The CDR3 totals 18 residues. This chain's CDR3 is CASSYYQSTTLNTGELFF.

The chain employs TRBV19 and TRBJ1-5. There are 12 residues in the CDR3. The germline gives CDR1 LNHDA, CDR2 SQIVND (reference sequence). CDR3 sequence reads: CASSALNQPQHF.

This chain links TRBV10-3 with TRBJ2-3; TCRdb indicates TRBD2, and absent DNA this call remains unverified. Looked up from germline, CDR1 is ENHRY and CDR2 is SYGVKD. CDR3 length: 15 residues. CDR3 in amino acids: CATRGLAGLADTQYF.

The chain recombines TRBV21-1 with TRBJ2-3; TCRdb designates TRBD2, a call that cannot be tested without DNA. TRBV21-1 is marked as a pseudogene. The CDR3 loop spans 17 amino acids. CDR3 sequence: CASSKLGEGRVGCTQYF.

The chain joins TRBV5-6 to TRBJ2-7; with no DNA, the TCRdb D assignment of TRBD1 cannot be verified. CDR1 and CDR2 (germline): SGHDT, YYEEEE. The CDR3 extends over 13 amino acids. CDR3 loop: CASIGQGFHEQYF.

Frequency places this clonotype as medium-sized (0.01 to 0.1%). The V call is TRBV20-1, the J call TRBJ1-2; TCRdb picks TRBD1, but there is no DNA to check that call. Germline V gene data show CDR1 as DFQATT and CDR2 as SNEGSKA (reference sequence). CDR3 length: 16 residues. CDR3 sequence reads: CSADNQPGQGGYGYTF.

CDR3 sequence reads: CASSQASGNTIYF. V gene TRBV18 combines with J gene TRBJ1-3. The CDR3 loop spans 13 amino acids. Germline V CDR1 and CDR2: KGHSH, LQKENI.

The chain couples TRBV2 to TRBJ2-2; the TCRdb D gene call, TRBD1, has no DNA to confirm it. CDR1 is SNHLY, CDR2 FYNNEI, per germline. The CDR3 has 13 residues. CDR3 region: CASSVDRGGELFF.

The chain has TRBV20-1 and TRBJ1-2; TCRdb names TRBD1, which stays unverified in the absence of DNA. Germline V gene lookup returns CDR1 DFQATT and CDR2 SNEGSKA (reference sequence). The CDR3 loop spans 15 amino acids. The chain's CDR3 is CSAGGTGDSNYGYTF.

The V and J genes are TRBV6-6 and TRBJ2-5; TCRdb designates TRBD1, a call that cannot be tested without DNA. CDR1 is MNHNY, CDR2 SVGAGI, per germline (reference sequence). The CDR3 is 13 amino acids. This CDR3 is CASTMGPQETQYF.

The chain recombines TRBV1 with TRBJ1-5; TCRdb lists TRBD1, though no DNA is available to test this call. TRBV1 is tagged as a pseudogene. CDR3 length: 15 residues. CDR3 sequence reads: CTSSQPRGHLRPQHF.

CDR3 amino acids: CASSVLGGANTEAFF. J is TRBJ1-1 and V is TRBV7-2; TCRdb reports TRBD1, a call that lacks DNA to check it against. From germline, CDR1 is SGHTA and CDR2 FQGNSA. The length of the CDR3 is 15 residues.